This T cell receptor (beta chain) was found in a study of blood T cell repertoires in COVID-19. V was clipped by 6 bases and J by 5 bases; unmatched bases: 6. Per the germline V gene, CDR1 is MNHEY and CDR2 is SVGAGI. The CDR3 sequence is 14 residues long. Methods used by the authors: The authors estimated nucleated cell counts from reference gene primer amplification. Some clones are missing from TCRdb's copy, which holds only in-frame ones; the method was immunoSEQ multiplex PCR. V and J calls and clone size are given by that table; D and trimming were obtained from the DNA. The sample contains 200,000 to 250,000 clones, roughly 76% of which appear only once.

The chain recombines TRBV6-5 with TRBJ2-1; 8 bases map to TRBD2. This TCR was sampled from an elderly woman with COVID-19, enrolled during active disease. The sample taken for sequencing was peripheral blood. The CDR3: CASRPGLANNEQFF. In DNA form, the CDR3 reads TGTGCCAGCAGGCCAGGACTAGCCAACAATGAGCAGTTCTTC.